In this sample, the clone carrying this TCR beta chain turned up a few times. As yet, its antigen is unknown. This sample is drawn from a study of CD8+ T cells in alopecia areata. Study-wide context: Those patients who were treated received oral tofacitinib, which was given at 5 to 10 mg twice daily for moderate-to-severe alopecia areata. Broader study findings: Scalp and blood retained many expanded lesional clones during tofacitinib.

The treatment was: oral pan-JAK inhibitor, 5-10 mg twice daily. It was cDNA, reverse transcribed from extracted RNA, that served as the sequencing template. Using immunoSEQ multiplex PCR, the repertoire was profiled, and TCRdb retains in-frame clones only, with some absent. The data show about 180,000 clones, with less than 70% seen just once and less than 14% held by the top ten. Germline V gene data show CDR1 as SGHAT and CDR2 as FQNNGV. Deletions cut 3 bases from V and 6 bases from J, with 12 bases between. This CDR3 is 13 amino acids long. The source of this sequence is a human donor with alopecia areata. Here the sequenced sample was CD8+ T cells sorted from blood, taken at week 24, from a patient treated with tofacitinib. The chain uses TRBV11-2 and TRBJ2-7; D remains ambiguous. CDR3 region: CASSLAGNREQYF. CDR3 sequence (DNA): TGTGCCAGCAGCTTGGCTGGCAATCGCGAGCAGTACTTC.